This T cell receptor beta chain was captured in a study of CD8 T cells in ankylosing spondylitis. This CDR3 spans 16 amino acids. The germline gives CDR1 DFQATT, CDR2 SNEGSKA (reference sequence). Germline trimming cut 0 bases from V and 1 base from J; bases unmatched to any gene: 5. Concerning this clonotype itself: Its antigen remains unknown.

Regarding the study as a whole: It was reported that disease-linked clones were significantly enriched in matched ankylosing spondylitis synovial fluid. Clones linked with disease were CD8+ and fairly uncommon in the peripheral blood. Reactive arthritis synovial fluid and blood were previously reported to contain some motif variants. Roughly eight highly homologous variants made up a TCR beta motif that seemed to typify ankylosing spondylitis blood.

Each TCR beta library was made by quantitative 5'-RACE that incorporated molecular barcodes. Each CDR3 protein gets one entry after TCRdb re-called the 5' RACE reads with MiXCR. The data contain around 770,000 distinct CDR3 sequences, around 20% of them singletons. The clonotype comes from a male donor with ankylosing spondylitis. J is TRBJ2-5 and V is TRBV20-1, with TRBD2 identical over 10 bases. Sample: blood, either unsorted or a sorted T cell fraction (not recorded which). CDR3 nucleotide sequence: TGCAGTGCTAGAGACCAGCGGGAGGGCCCCCAAGAGACCCAGTACTTC. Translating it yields CSARDQREGPQETQYF.